One sample yielded the 28 T cell receptor beta chains listed below, sequenced in a study of patients and donors after allogeneic stem cell transplantation. TCRdb recomputed calls from the RT-PCR reads with MiXCR, one row per CDR3 protein. The sample contains more than 850,000 distinct CDR3 sequences, more than 15% of which appear only once. The sequencing input was blood, either unsorted or a sorted T cell fraction (not recorded which). These receptors were taken from a human donor who was either an allogeneic HSCT recipient or a stem cell or donor lymphocyte infusion donor (not recorded which). It is not recorded whose cells these are; they may come from a transplant donor.

The rearrangement links TRBV11-3 to TRBJ2-1; tentative D call: TRBD2 (6 bases). From germline, CDR1 is SGHNT and CDR2 YENEEA. The CDR3 has 14 residues. V gave up 1 base and J gave up 7 bases, with 11 bases separating them. This CDR3 reads CASSLGGLQNEQFF. In DNA form, the CDR3 reads TGTGCCAGCAGCTTAGGGGGACTCCAAAATGAGCAGTTCTTC.

A few counts support this clonotype. J is TRBJ2-7 and V is TRBV6-1; D not certain. Trimming pared 7 bases from V and 4 bases from J, leaving 11 bases between. Germline assignment: CDR1 MNHNS and CDR2 SASEGT. This CDR3 has 12 amino acids. DNA of the CDR3: TGTGCCAGCACTGAGACTCGATACGAGCAGTACTTC. Translation gives CASTETRYEQYF.

This clonotype was seen more than once but under ten times. The gene calls are TRBV20-1 and TRBJ2-7; tentative D call: TRBD2 (7 bases). Germline V gives CDR1 DFQATT, CDR2 SNEGSKA (reference sequence). The length of the CDR3 is 14 residues. V was cut by 3 bases and J by 6 bases, with 18 bases left in between. CDR3 region: CSARGSPGGFEQYF. CDR3 coding DNA: TGCAGTGCTAGGGGGTCCCCGGGGGGCTTCGAGCAGTACTTC.

This clonotype appeared a few times. This chain joins TRBV2 and TRBJ2-3; D possibly corresponds to TRBD1 (6 bases). The CDR3 consists of 14 residues. Germline CDR1 is SNHLY and CDR2 is FYNNEI. V was trimmed by 4 bases and J by 3 bases, leaving 11 bases between them. The CDR3 coding sequence is TGTGCCAGCAGTGTAAGGGGGACAACAGATACGCAGTATTTT. This encodes CASSVRGTTDTQYF.

This clonotype has ten or more counts. The rearrangement joins TRBV6-4 to TRBJ2-1; the match to TRBD2 covers 7 bases. The CDR3 sequence is 16 residues long. The J segment lost 0 bases and the V segment lost 2 bases, leaving 4 bases of the junction unmatched. Germline V CDR1 and CDR2: MRHNA, SNTAGT. CDR3 sequence (DNA): TGTGCCAGCAGTGACGTGGCTAGCGGCTCCTACAATGAGCAGTTCTTC. Amino acids: CASSDVASGSYNEQFF.

The sample holds a few counts of this clonotype. The V and J genes are TRBV5-1 and TRBJ2-7; 7 bases agree with TRBD2. J lost 12 bases, V lost 4 bases, and 16 bases had no gene match. The CDR3 loop spans 14 amino acids. The germline CDR1 and CDR2 sequences are SGHRS and YFSETQ. DNA for the CDR3: TGCGCCAGCAGCCGGGAGCGGGACGGCCGAATGATGTACTTC. This translates into CASSRERDGRMMYF.

Only a few counts were recorded for this clonotype. The V and J genes are TRBV11-2 and TRBJ1-6; D unresolved. V was pared by 5 bases and J by 2 bases, with 13 bases between. The CDR3 loop spans 16 amino acids. Germline V gives CDR1 SGHAT, CDR2 FQNNGV. The CDR3 here is CASSNGESPYNSPLHF. CDR3 nucleotide sequence: TGTGCCAGCAGCAACGGGGAATCTCCCTATAATTCACCCCTCCACTTT.

The gene calls are TRBV20-1 and TRBJ1-1; 7 nucleotides match TRBD1. The CDR3 spans 15 residues. Per the germline V gene, CDR1 is DFQATT and CDR2 is SNEGSKA (reference sequence). In nucleotides, the CDR3 is TGCAGCTGGGAGACAGGGCTAAAAACTAACACTGAAGCTTTCTTT. Residues: CSWETGLKTNTEAFF.

This clonotype was observed at least ten times. This sequence joins TRBV29-1 and TRBJ2-3, with a tentative D call TRBD2 (6 bases). This CDR3 contains 14 residues. V was trimmed by 7 bases and J by 4 bases, leaving 18 bases between them. Germline CDR1 reads SQVTM; CDR2 reads ANQGSEA. The CDR3 DNA follows: TGCAGCGCCCTCCCGGGACTCCCTTCAGATACGCAGTATTTT. Encoded protein: CSALPGLPSDTQYF.

V is TRBV2 and J is TRBJ2-7; D is possibly TRBD1 (6 bases). Trimming pared 4 bases from V and 3 bases from J, leaving 22 bases between. From germline, CDR1 is SNHLY and CDR2 FYNNEI. CDR3 length equals 17 residues. The CDR3 DNA is TGTGCCAGCAGTGTAGGGGACACTTTGATTACAGTCTACGAGCAGTACTTC. This gives the protein CASSVGDTLITVYEQYF.

This chain links TRBV10-3 with TRBJ2-3, with 11 bases identical to TRBD2. The trim removed 5 bases at V and 2 bases at J, leaving 6 bases unmatched. The germline gives CDR1 ENHRY, CDR2 SYGVKD. CDR3 length: 16 amino acids. This CDR3 is CAISSLAGANTDTQYF. In nucleotides, the CDR3 is TGTGCCATCAGTTCACTAGCGGGGGCCAACACAGATACGCAGTATTTT.

The chain uses TRBV25-1 and TRBJ1-4; tentatively, D is TRBD1 (6 bases). V was clipped by 4 bases and J by 7 bases, with 13 bases between them. The CDR3 covers 14 residues. In germline, CDR1 is MGHDK, CDR2 SYGVNS. The CDR3 region has the DNA TGTGCCAGCAGTGTCAGGGGTGTTGGTGAAAAACTGTTTTTT. Translated: CASSVRGVGEKLFF.

This clonotype turned up a few times. The chain uses TRBV4-3 and TRBJ2-3, with TRBD2 matching over 14 bases. From germline, CDR1 is LGHNA and CDR2 YSLEER. The CDR3 covers 20 residues. With 0 bases clipped from V and 0 bases from J, the junction kept 8 bases outside the gene matches. The CDR3 DNA sequence: TGCGCCAGCAGCCAAGAACTGAGGGGACTAGCGGGGGCTAGCACAGATACGCAGTATTTT. Translation: CASSQELRGLAGASTDTQYF.

There are a few counts of this clonotype. The chain combines TRBV28 with TRBJ2-7; weak D call: TRBD2 (5 bases). The CDR3 is made up of 16 amino acids. The germline V gene encodes CDR1 MDHEN and CDR2 SYDVKM. With 5 bases removed from V and 2 bases from J, the gap between germline ends came to 19 bases. CDR3 DNA sequence: TGTGCCAGCAGTCCCTCGAGTCTGGGGAGAACCTACGAGCAGTACTTC. It specifies CASSPSSLGRTYEQYF.

This clonotype was seen more than once but under ten times. The V call is TRBV24-1, the J call TRBJ1-1; unclear D gene. V lost 3 bases, J lost 1 base, and 11 bases lay in between. Per the germline V gene, CDR1 is KGHDR and CDR2 is SFDVKD. The CDR3 totals 15 residues. The chain's CDR3 is CATSDRWTGNTEAFF. The CDR3 bases are TGTGCCACCAGTGATCGATGGACCGGGAACACTGAAGCTTTCTTT.

This clonotype occurred a few times. The V gene is TRBV29-1, the J gene TRBJ1-4; D is possibly TRBD1 (5 bases). The CDR3 sequence is 13 residues long. Looked up from germline, CDR1 is SQVTM and CDR2 is ANQGSEA. Trimming cost V 8 bases and J 7 bases, with 17 bases left between them. CDR3 amino acids: CSIQRRVGEKLFF. The CDR3 bases are TGCAGCATCCAACGCAGGGTCGGTGAAAAACTGTTTTTT.

This clonotype was seen more than once but under ten times. V gene TRBV11-2 combines with J gene TRBJ1-1, with D hard to call. The CDR3 spans 13 residues. V was trimmed by 6 bases and J by 0 bases, leaving 8 bases between them. Germline-derived CDR1 and CDR2 are SGHAT and FQNNGV. CDR3 residues: CASSSLVNTEAFF. For the CDR3, the DNA is TGTGCCAGCAGTTCCCTGGTGAACACTGAAGCTTTCTTT. Based on the CDR3 plus reference TRBV11-2 and TRBJ1-1, the full variable domain is EAGVAQSPRYKIIEKRQSVAFWCNPISGHATLYWYQQILGQGPKLLIQFQNNGVVDDSQLPKDRFSAERLKGVDSTLKIQPAKLEDSAVYLCASSSLVNTEAFFGQGTRLTVV.

In its sample, this clonotype was seen a few times. The chain couples TRBV5-1 to TRBJ2-7; D may match TRBD1 or TRBD2 (5 bases each). Germline loops: CDR1 SGHRS, CDR2 YFSETQ. This CDR3 comprises 14 residues. Trimming cost V 1 base and J 7 bases, with 15 bases left between them. CDR3 DNA sequence: TGCGCCAGCAGCTTGCGACAGCGTGGGGGAGAGCAGTACTTC. Its protein product is CASSLRQRGGEQYF.

CDR3 protein: CASSPPLVGQSYYGYTF. Here the CDR3 DNA reads TGTGCCAGCAGCCCGCCCCTCGTTGGACAGTCATACTATGGCTACACCTTC. V is TRBV5-4 and J is TRBJ1-2; tentative D call: TRBD1 (6 bases). CDR1 is SGHNT, CDR2 YYREEE, per germline (reference sequence). This CDR3 is 17 amino acids long. Trimming left V 4 bases short and J 3 bases short, with 22 bases between.

The chain is built from TRBV12-3 or TRBV12-4 and TRBJ1-6; the match to TRBD1 covers 7 bases. The V and J ends lost 3 bases and 6 bases, in that order; junction bases with no gene match: 5. The CDR3 sequence is 15 residues long. Here the CDR3 reads CASSFVTGANSPLHF. CDR3 coding DNA: TGTGCCAGCAGTTTCGTCACAGGGGCTAATTCACCCCTCCACTTT.

The chain employs TRBV10-3 and TRBJ1-6; D is ambiguous. The CDR3 totals 16 residues. The germline V gene has CDR1 ENHRY and CDR2 SYGVKD. V gave up 2 bases and J gave up 7 bases, with 15 bases separating them. The DNA for the CDR3 is TGTGCCATCAGTGAGACGCCCGATGGTCAAAATTCACCCCTCCACTTT. Its translation is CAISETPDGQNSPLHF.

A few counts support this clonotype. This rearrangement joins TRBV12-3 or TRBV12-4 to TRBJ2-5; a possible D gene is TRBD1 (5 bases). Trimming left V 4 bases short and J 4 bases short, with 22 bases between. The CDR3 runs to 17 residues. The CDR3 spells CASSSWGLLGDGETQYF. The CDR3 bases are TGTGCCAGCAGTTCCTGGGGTCTTTTAGGGGATGGAGAGACCCAGTACTTC.

This clonotype was detected only a few times. The gene calls are TRBV7-9 and TRBJ2-7; TRBD1 matches at 8 bases. The germline V gene encodes CDR1 SEHNR and CDR2 FQNEAQ (reference sequence). CDR3 size: 15 residues. J was trimmed by 3 bases and V by 5 bases; bases with no gene match: 9. The CDR3 region has the DNA TGTGCCAGCAGCATCGCAGGGGGCCCCCTCTACGAGCAGTACTTC. Translating it yields CASSIAGGPLYEQYF.

This chain links TRBV18 with TRBJ2-3; D gene unclear. CDR3 length equals 14 residues. With 2 bases removed from V and 0 bases from J, the gap between germline ends came to 6 bases. The V gene's germline CDR1 is KGHSH and CDR2 LQKENI. CDR3 loop: CASSPVRSTDTQYF. The DNA of the CDR3 is TGTGCCAGCTCACCAGTCCGGAGCACAGATACGCAGTATTTT.

This clonotype was detected only a few times. The chain combines TRBV6-2 or TRBV6-3 with TRBJ2-5, with TRBD1 matching 11 bases. V was clipped by 2 bases and J by 5 bases; unmatched bases: 10. The CDR3 loop spans 17 amino acids. The V gene's germline CDR1 is MNHEY and CDR2 SVGEGT. CDR3 sequence (DNA): TGTGCCAGCAGTTACCCTCCGGGACAGGGGGTCCGGGAGACCCAGTACTTC. Translated: CASSYPPGQGVRETQYF.

This clonotype has more than one count but fewer than ten. The chain uses TRBV27 and TRBJ2-5; 7 bases match TRBD2. Germline lookup yields CDR1 MNHEY and CDR2 SMNVEV (reference sequence). The trim removed 10 bases at V and 5 bases at J, leaving 10 bases unmatched. The CDR3 totals 13 residues. CDR3 coding DNA: TGTGCCACAGGGAGGGCCGGGATTGAGACCCAGTACTTC. It encodes CATGRAGIETQYF.

This clonotype was detected only a few times. This chain joins TRBV25-1 and TRBJ1-1; D unresolved. This CDR3 is 13 amino acids long. Trimming removed 4 bases at V and 5 bases at J, with 11 bases between. CDR1 and CDR2 from the germline V gene are MGHDK and SYGVNS. CDR3 amino acids: CASSAQTGTEAFF. CDR3 in DNA: TGTGCCAGCAGTGCACAGACGGGGACTGAAGCTTTCTTT. Full variable domain (rest looked up from reference TRBV25-1 and TRBJ1-1): EADIYQTPRYLVIGTGKKITLECSQTMGHDKMYWYQQDPGMELHLIHYSYGVNSTEKGDLSSESTVSRIRTEHFPLTLESARPSHTSQYLCASSAQTGTEAFFGQGTRLTVV.

This clonotype appeared many times. The CDR3 nucleotides read TGTGCCAGCAGTCCGACCCCAGATACGCAGTATTTT. This sequence encodes CASSPTPDTQYF. This chain uses TRBV12-3 or TRBV12-4 with TRBJ2-3; D is unclear. The length of the CDR3 is 12 residues. V was clipped by 5 bases and J by 4 bases, with 7 bases between them.